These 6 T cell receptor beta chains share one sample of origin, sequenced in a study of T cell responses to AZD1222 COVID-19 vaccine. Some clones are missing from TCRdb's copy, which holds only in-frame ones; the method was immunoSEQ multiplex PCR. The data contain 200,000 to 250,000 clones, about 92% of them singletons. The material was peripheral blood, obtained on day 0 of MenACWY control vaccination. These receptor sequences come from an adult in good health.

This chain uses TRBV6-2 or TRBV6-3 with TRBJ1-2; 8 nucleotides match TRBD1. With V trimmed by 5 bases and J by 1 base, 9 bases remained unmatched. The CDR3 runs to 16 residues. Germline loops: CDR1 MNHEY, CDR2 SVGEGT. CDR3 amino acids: CASSPIDRGLNYGYTF. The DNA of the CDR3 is TGTGCCAGCAGTCCCATAGACAGGGGCCTTAACTATGGCTACACCTTC.

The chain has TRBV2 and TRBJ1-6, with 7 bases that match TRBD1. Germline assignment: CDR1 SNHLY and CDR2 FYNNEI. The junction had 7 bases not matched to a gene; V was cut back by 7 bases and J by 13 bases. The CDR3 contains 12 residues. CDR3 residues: CASMANRGPLHF. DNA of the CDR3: TGTGCCAGCATGGCAAACAGGGGCCCCCTCCACTTT.

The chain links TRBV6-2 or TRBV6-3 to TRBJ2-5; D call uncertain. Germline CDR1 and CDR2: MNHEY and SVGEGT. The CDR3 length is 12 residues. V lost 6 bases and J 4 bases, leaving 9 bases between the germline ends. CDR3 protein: CASSPGSETQYF. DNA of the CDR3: TGTGCCAGCAGCCCAGGTTCAGAGACCCAGTACTTC.

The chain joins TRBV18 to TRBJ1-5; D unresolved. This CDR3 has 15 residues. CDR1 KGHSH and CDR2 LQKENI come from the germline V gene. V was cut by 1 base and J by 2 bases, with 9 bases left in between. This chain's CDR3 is CASSPRSRRNQPQHF. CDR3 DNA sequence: TGTGCCAGCTCACCACGGTCACGCCGCAATCAGCCCCAGCATTTT.

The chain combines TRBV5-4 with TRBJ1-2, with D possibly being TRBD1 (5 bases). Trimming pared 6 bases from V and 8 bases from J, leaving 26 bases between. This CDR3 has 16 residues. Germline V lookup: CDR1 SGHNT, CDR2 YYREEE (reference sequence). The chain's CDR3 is CASTGGIERSFRGYTF. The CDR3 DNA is TGTGCCAGCACCGGGGGGATAGAAAGGTCCTTTAGGGGCTACACCTTC.

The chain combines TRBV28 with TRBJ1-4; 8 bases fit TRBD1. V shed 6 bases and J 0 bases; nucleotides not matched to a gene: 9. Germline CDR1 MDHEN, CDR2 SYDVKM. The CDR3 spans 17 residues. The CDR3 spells CASRNQGARATNEKLFF. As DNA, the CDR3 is TGTGCCAGCAGGAACCAGGGGGCGAGAGCAACTAATGAAAAACTGTTTTTT.